A single sample gave rise to the 14 T cell receptor beta chains below, sequenced in a study of chemoradiotherapy in HPV16-positive cancers. Profiled with immunoSEQ multiplex PCR; TCRdb holds only in-frame clones, not every one. Of 20,000 to 25,000 clones in the sample, over 75% were seen once. Specimen: blood, collected from a patient who underwent chemoradiotherapy. Receptors were obtained from a human donor with HPV-associated anogenital cancer.

The chain links TRBV10-1 to TRBJ2-7; D may be TRBD2 (5 bases). The CDR3 sequence is 13 residues long. Between the trimmed V and J ends, which lost 2 bases and 7 bases, there was a span of 12 bases. In germline, CDR1 is WNHNN, CDR2 SYGVQD (reference sequence). CDR3 protein: CASSEPGGGEQYF. CDR3 sequence (DNA): TGCGCCAGCAGTGAGCCAGGAGGCGGGGAGCAGTACTTC.

This chain uses TRBV9 with TRBJ2-1; 12 nucleotides align to TRBD1. Germline V lookup: CDR1 SGDLS, CDR2 YYNGEE. Trimming removed 3 bases from V and 7 bases from J; junction bases left unmatched: 11. The CDR3 is 17 residues long. CDR3: CASSEYRDRGQFNEQFF. In DNA form, the CDR3 reads TGTGCCAGCAGCGAATACCGGGACAGGGGGCAGTTTAATGAGCAGTTCTTC.

The J gene is TRBJ2-5, the V gene TRBV18; 10 positions agree with TRBD2. The J call is in doubt because the DNA end fits TRBJ2-7 better. Germline loops: CDR1 KGHSH, CDR2 LQKENI. The CDR3 has 19 residues. CDR3 residues: CASSPDSRGGTSGVYEQYF. The CDR3 nucleotides read TGTGCCAGCTCACCCGACTCTAGAGGGGGAACTAGCGGGGTTTACGAGCAGTACTTC.

The chain carries TRBV7-9 and TRBJ2-7, with 9 nucleotides matching TRBD1. Germline lookup yields CDR1 SEHNR and CDR2 FQNEAQ (reference sequence). V shed 5 bases and J 11 bases; nucleotides not matched to a gene: 7. CDR3 length: 12 amino acids. CDR3 sequence (DNA): TGTGCCAGCAGCCCGGGGCGACAGGGGGAGTACTTC. This sequence encodes CASSPGRQGEYF.

This clone turned up a few times. CDR3 in DNA: TGTGCCAGCAGCGTATGGCTAGAGCGGGAGGGCTACGAGCAGTACTTC. It codes for CASSVWLEREGYEQYF. The chain is built from TRBV9 and TRBJ2-7; 10 bases are a match to TRBD2. The CDR3 runs 16 residues. CDR1 SGDLS and CDR2 YYNGEE come from the germline V gene. V was pared by 1 base and J by 3 bases, with 7 bases of the junction left unmatched.

The gene calls are TRBV7-8 and TRBJ2-3; D is unresolved. CDR1 and CDR2 from the germline V gene are SGHVS and FQNEAQ. The germline V and J ends were trimmed by 5 bases and 4 bases, with 7 bases remaining between them. CDR3 length: 12 residues. The DNA of the CDR3 is TGTGCCAGCAGCAAATTACCAGATACGCAGTATTTT. This sequence encodes CASSKLPDTQYF.

The V gene is TRBV7-8, the J gene TRBJ2-7; TRBD1 aligns across 9 bases. The germline CDR1 and CDR2 sequences are SGHVS and FQNEAQ. Germline trimming cut 4 bases from V and 1 base from J; bases unmatched to any gene: 5. The CDR3 loop spans 15 amino acids. The CDR3 loop is CASSSGTGPSYEQYF. The CDR3, as DNA: TGTGCCAGCAGCTCCGGGACAGGGCCTTCCTACGAGCAGTACTTC.

J is TRBJ2-7 and V is TRBV11-2; tentatively, D is TRBD1 (5 bases). Germline V CDR1 and CDR2: SGHAT, FQNNGV. This CDR3 contains 12 residues. The V end was cut by 5 bases, the J end by 3 bases, with 8 bases between. The CDR3 nucleotides read TGTGCCAGCAGCGAGCAGGGCTACGAGCAGTACTTC. This gives the protein CASSEQGYEQYF.

The V and J genes are TRBV6-5 and TRBJ2-1, with D unresolved. This CDR3 region has 13 residues. Trimming cost V 10 bases and J 0 bases, with 10 bases left between them. CDR1 is MNHEY and CDR2 is SVGAGI in the germline V gene. The CDR3 DNA reads TGTGCCACCCGTCTCGGCTCCTACAATGAGCAGTTCTTC. This encodes CATRLGSYNEQFF.

The rearrangement uses TRBV19 and TRBJ1-3, with D possibly TRBD1 on 5 matching bases. The germline V gene encodes CDR1 LNHDA and CDR2 SQIVND (reference sequence). The CDR3 has 17 amino acids. V lost 6 bases and J lost 0, with 18 bases in between. In DNA, the CDR3 is TGTGCCAGTAGACATCTATCCGGGGGTCCCTCTGGAAACACCATATATTTT. Translating gives CASRHLSGGPSGNTIYF.

This chain uses TRBV7-9 with TRBJ2-7; the D gene could be TRBD1 or TRBD2 (5 bases each). Trimming pared 5 bases from V and 2 bases from J, leaving 10 bases between. Germline values: CDR1 SEHNR, CDR2 FQNEAQ (reference sequence). The CDR3 has 13 amino acids. CDR3: CASSPGPPYEQYF. The CDR3 DNA reads as TGTGCCAGCAGCCCGGGACCCCCCTACGAGCAGTACTTC.

In this sample, this clone turned up once. The genes are TRBV7-9 and TRBJ2-7; 7 nucleotides match TRBD1. The V and J ends lost 2 bases and 5 bases, in that order; junction bases with no gene match: 9. This CDR3 has 15 amino acids. Germline V gives CDR1 SEHNR, CDR2 FQNEAQ (reference sequence). CDR3 protein: CASSLKGRGKHEQYF. For the CDR3, the DNA is TGTGCCAGCAGCTTAAAGGGCAGGGGGAAGCACGAGCAGTACTTC.

The V and J genes are TRBV21-1 and TRBJ2-5; the D segment call TRBD1 is taken from the table without a DNA check. TRBV21-1 is assigned pseudogene status. CDR3 length equals 14 residues. The CDR3 bases are TGTGCCAGCAGCAAAGAGAACAGGCAAGAGACCCAGTACTTC. Its translation is CASSKENRQETQYF.

This clone appeared once. V gene TRBV19 combines with J gene TRBJ2-6, with D perhaps being TRBD1 or TRBD2 (6 bases each). Trimming cost V 5 bases and J 0 bases, with 17 bases left between them. The CDR3 is 18 residues long. Germline lookup yields CDR1 LNHDA and CDR2 SQIVND (reference sequence). The CDR3 sequence is CASSLNRGRGSGANVLTF. The CDR3, as DNA: TGTGCCAGTAGTCTAAACCGGGGGCGGGGCTCTGGGGCCAACGTCCTGACTTTC.